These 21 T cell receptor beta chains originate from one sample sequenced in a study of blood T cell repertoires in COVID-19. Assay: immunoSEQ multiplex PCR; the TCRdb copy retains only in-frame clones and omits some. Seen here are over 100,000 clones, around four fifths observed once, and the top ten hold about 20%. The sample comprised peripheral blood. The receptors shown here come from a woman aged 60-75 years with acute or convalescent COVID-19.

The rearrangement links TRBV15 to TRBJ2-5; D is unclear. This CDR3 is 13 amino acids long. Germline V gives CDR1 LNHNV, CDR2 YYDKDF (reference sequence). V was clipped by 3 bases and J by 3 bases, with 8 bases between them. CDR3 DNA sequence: TGTGCCACCAGCAGTCCGGGTAAAGAGACCCAGTACTTC. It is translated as CATSSPGKETQYF.

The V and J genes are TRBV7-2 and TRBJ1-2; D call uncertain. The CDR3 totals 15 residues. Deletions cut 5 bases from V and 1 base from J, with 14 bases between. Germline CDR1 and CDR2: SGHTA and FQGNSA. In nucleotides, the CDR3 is TGTGCCAGCAGCCAGAGGGAGGCGAGTAACTATGGCTACACCTTC. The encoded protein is CASSQREASNYGYTF.

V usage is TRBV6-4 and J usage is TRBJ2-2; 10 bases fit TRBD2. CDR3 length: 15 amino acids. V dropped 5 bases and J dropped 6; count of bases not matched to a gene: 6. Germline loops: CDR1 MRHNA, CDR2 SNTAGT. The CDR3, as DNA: TGTGCCAGCAGTTATCAGCGGGGGGGACCCGGGGAGCTGTTTTTT. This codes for CASSYQRGGPGELFF.

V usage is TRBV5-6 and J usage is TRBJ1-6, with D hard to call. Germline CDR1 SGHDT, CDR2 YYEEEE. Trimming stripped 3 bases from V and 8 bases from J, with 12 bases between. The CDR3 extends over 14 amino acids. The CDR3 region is CASSSPVGHSPLHF. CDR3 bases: TGTGCCAGCAGCTCCCCGGTTGGGCATTCACCCCTCCACTTT.

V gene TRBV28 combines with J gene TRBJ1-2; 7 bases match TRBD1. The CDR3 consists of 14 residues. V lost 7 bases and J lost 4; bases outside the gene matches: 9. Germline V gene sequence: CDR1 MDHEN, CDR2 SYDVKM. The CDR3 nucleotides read TGTGCCAGCAAGATAGCAGGGGGATTCTATGGCTACACCTTC. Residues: CASKIAGGFYGYTF.

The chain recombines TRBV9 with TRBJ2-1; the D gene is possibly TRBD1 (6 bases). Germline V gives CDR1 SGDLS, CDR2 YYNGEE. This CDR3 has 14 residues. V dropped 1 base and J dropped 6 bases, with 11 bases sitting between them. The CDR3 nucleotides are TGTGCCAGCAGCGTAATGGACAGTGGCAATGAGCAGTTCTTC. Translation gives CASSVMDSGNEQFF.

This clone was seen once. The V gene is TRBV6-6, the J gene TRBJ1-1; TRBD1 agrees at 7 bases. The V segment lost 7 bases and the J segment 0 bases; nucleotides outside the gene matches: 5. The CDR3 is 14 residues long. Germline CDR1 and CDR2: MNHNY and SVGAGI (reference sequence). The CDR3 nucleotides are TGTGCCAGCATCCAGGGGGGTATGAACACTGAAGCTTTCTTT. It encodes CASIQGGMNTEAFF.

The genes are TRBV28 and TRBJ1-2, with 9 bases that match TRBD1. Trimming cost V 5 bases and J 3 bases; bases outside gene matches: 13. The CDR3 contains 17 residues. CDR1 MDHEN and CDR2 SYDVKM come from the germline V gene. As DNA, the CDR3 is TGTGCCAGCAGTCTAAACGGACAGGGGATGAGGGACTATGGCTACACCTTC. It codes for CASSLNGQGMRDYGYTF.

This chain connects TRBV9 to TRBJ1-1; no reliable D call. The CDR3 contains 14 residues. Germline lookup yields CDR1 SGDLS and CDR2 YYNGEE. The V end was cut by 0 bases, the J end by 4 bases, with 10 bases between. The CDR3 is CASSVASVGTEAFF. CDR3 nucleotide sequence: TGTGCCAGCAGCGTAGCGTCAGTTGGCACTGAAGCTTTCTTT.

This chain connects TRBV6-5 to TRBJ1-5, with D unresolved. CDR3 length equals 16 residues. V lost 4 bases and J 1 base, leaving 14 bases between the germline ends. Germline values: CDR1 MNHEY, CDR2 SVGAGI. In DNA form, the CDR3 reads TGTGCCAGCAGTTGGGGAGGAAGGGTCAGCAATCAGCCCCAGCATTTT. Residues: CASSWGGRVSNQPQHF.

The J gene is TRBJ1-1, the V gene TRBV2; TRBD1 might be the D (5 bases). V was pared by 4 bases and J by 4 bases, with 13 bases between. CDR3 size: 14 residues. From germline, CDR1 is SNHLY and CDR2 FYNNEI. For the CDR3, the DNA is TGTGCCAGCAGTGTTTTCCAGGGTGGCACTGAAGCTTTCTTT. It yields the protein CASSVFQGGTEAFF.

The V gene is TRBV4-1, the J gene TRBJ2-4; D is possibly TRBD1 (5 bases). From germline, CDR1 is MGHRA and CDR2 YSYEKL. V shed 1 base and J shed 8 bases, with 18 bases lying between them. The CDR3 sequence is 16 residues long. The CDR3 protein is CASSQARDSLVDIQYF. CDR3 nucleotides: TGCGCCAGCAGCCAAGCCAGAGACAGTCTCGTGGACATTCAGTACTTC.

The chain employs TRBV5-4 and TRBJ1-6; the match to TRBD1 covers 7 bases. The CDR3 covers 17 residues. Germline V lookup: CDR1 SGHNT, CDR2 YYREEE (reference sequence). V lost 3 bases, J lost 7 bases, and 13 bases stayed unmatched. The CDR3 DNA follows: TGTGCCAGCAGCTCTGGGCGGGACAGCAAATTAAATTCACCCCTCCACTTT. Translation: CASSSGRDSKLNSPLHF.

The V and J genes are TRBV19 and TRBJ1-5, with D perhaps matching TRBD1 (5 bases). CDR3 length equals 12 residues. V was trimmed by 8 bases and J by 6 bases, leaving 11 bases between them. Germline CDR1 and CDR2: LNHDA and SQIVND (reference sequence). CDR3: CASGGVGQPQHF. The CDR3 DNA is TGTGCCAGTGGGGGGGTGGGTCAGCCCCAGCATTTT.

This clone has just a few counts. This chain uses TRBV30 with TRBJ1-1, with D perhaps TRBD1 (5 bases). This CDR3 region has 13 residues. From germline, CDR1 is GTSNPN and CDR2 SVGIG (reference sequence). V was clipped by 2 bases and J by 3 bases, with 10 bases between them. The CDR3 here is CAWSPWGDTEAFF. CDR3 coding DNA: TGTGCCTGGAGTCCCTGGGGGGACACTGAAGCTTTCTTT.

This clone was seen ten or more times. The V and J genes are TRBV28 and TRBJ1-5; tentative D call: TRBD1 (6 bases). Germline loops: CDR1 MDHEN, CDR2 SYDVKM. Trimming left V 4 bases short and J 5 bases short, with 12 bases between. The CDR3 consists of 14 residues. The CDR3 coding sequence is TGTGCCAGCAGTTCACCGACAGGACATCAGCCCCAGCATTTT. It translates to CASSSPTGHQPQHF. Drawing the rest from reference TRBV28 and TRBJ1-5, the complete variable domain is DVKVTQSSRYLVKRTGEKVFLECVQDMDHENMFWYRQDPGLGLRLIYFSYDVKMKEKGDIPEGYSVSREKKERFSLILESASTNQTSMYLCASSSPTGHQPQHFGDGTRLSIL.

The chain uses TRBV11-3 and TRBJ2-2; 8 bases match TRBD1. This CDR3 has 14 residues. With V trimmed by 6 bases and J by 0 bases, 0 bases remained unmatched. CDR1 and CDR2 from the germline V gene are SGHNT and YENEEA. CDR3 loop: CASRGQANTGELFF. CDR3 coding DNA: TGTGCCAGCAGGGGACAGGCGAACACCGGGGAGCTGTTTTTT. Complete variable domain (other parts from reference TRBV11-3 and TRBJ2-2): EAGVVQSPRYKIIEKKQPVAFWCNPISGHNTLYWYLQNLGQGPELLIRYENEEAVDDSQLPKDRFSAERLKGVDSTLKIQPAELGDSAVYLCASRGQANTGELFFGEGSRLTVL.

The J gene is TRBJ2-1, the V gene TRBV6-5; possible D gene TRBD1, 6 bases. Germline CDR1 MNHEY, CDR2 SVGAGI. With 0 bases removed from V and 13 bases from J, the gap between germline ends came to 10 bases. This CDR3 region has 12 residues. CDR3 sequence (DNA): TGTGCCAGCAGTTACTCAGAGGGGGTACAGTTCTTC. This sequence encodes CASSYSEGVQFF.

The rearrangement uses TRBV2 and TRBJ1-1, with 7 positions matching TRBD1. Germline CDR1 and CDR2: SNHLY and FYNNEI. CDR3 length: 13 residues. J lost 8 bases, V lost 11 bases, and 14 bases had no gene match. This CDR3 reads CAGERQGMEEAFF. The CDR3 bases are TGTGCCGGAGAAAGACAGGGAATGGAGGAAGCTTTCTTT. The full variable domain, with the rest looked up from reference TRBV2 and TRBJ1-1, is EPEVTQTPSHQVTQMGQEVILRCVPISNHLYFYWYRQILGQKVEFLVSFYNNEISEKSEIFDDQFSVERPDGSNFTLKIRSTKLEDSAMYFCAGERQGMEEAFFGQGTRLTVV.

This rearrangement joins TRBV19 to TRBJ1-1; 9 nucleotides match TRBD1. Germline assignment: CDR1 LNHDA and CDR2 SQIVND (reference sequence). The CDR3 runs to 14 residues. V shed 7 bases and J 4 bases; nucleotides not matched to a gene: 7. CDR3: CASNRRDRATEAFF. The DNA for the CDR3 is TGTGCCAGTAATCGCCGGGACAGGGCCACTGAAGCTTTCTTT.

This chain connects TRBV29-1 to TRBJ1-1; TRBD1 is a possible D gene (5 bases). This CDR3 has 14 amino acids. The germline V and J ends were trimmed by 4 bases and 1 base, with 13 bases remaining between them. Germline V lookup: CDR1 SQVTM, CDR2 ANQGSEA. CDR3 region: CSVAKGLPNTEAFF. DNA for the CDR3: TGCAGCGTTGCGAAGGGACTCCCGAACACTGAAGCTTTCTTT.